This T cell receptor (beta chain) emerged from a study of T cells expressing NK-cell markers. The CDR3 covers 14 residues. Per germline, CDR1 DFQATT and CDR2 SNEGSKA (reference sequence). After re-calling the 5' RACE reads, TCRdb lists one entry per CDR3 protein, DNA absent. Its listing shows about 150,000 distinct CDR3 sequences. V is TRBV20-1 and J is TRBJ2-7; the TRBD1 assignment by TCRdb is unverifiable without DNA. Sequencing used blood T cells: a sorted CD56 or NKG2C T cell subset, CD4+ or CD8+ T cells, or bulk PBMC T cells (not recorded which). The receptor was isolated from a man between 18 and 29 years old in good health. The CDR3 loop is CSALRQDMSYEQYF.